This T cell receptor (beta chain) was identified during a study of TIL therapy for anti-PD-1-resistant metastatic lung cancer. This CDR3 is built from 14 residues. CDR1 is LNHNV, CDR2 YYDKDF, per germline (reference sequence). Trimming shortened V by 1 base and J by 1 base, and 7 bases separated the two germline ends. This was the immunoSEQ v3 assay. Sequencing depth was approximately 2 million read pairs for survey level, roughly 4.5-6 million for deep. The data were produced by immunoSEQ multiplex PCR, yet TCRdb's version contains in-frame clones alone and is incomplete. Among several thousand clones, 70% to 85% were seen once, and the ten largest hold roughly 7%. Noted time point: pre-treatment sample, taken before nivolumab and TIL therapy. The tumor samples were excised metastases, mostly pleural nodules or supraclavicular lymph nodes.

The receptor was derived from a person aged 25 to 80 with non-small cell lung cancer. Sequencing was performed on tumor tissue, taken at baseline. The chain employs TRBV15 and TRBJ1-1; the D is unclear. CDR3 residues: CATSRGRQNTEAFF. As DNA, the CDR3 is TGTGCCACCAGCAGAGGCAGACAGAACACTGAAGCTTTCTTT.